The TCR beta chain described here comes from a study of blood T cell repertoires in COVID-19. As for the study in general: Whether acute or convalescent, the COVID-19 samples came from the United States, Italy and Spain. T cells, B-cell-depleted T cells, or PBMCs provided the cDNA or gDNA that served as material.

This CDR3 region has 13 residues. Germline CDR1 KGHDR, CDR2 SFDVKD. V shed 9 bases, J shed 7 bases, and the junction held 2 bases outside the gene matches. Authors' analysis steps: The authors estimated nucleated cell counts from reference gene primer amplification. Assay used: immunoSEQ multiplex PCR; TCRdb lists only in-frame clones, some missing. The V and J calls and the clone size are those of that table, but D and trimming were determined from the DNA. In the table there are some 160,000 clones, more than 75% of which are singletons. Sequencing was performed on peripheral blood. This chain connects TRBV24-1 to TRBJ2-1; 13 bases match TRBD2. This receptor was identified in a man younger than 35 with acute or convalescent COVID-19. CDR3 region: CATGLAGANEQFF. Here the CDR3 DNA reads TGTGCCACCGGACTAGCGGGAGCAAATGAGCAGTTCTTC.